A single sample gave rise to the 28 T cell receptor beta chains below, sequenced in a study of cytomegalovirus exposure and HLA in healthy donors. Amplification used 60 Vbeta primers and 13 Jbeta primers. The method was immunoSEQ multiplex PCR; TCRdb's version includes in-frame clones alone and lacks a portion of them. The sample records around 130,000 clones, around two thirds being singletons. Sequencing input: PBMCs. The receptors shown here come from a male donor in good health and CMV-seronegative.

The sample holds a few counts of this clone. The chain joins TRBV5-1 to TRBJ2-3, with a possible D match to TRBD2 (5 bases). The CDR3 runs 16 residues. Germline loops: CDR1 SGHRS, CDR2 YFSETQ. The V end was cut by 0 bases, the J end by 9 bases, with 20 bases between. Written as DNA, the CDR3 is TGCGCCAGCAGCTTGGTACAGATCTCTAGCAGGAAGACGCAGTATTTT. It yields the protein CASSLVQISSRKTQYF.

This clone has a handful of counts. The rearrangement uses TRBV19 and TRBJ2-1, with 10 bases aligning to TRBD1. Trimming cost V 6 bases and J 8 bases; bases outside gene matches: 13. Germline V CDR1 and CDR2: LNHDA, SQIVND (reference sequence). The CDR3 is made up of 16 amino acids. CDR3: CASRPSGTGERDEQFF. The CDR3 DNA reads as TGTGCCAGTAGGCCTTCCGGGACAGGGGAGAGGGATGAGCAGTTCTTC.

This clone was counted a single time. The V gene is TRBV2, the J gene TRBJ1-2; 7 bases agree with TRBD1. J gave up 3 bases and V 6 bases, and 4 bases lay outside the gene matches. The CDR3 is 13 amino acids. Germline-derived CDR1 and CDR2 are SNHLY and FYNNEI. DNA for the CDR3: TGTGCCAGCAGACCCACAGGGGACTATGGCTACACCTTC. It specifies CASRPTGDYGYTF. The full variable domain, rest sourced from reference TRBV2 and TRBJ1-2, is EPEVTQTPSHQVTQMGQEVILRCVPISNHLYFYWYRQILGQKVEFLVSFYNNEISEKSEIFDDQFSVERPDGSNFTLKIRSTKLEDSAMYFCASRPTGDYGYTFGSGTRLTVV.

The DNA of the CDR3 is TGTGCCAGCAGCGGTCGGGAGGGCCAGCCCCAGCATTTT. The encoded protein is CASSGREGQPQHF. The chain carries TRBV9 and TRBJ1-5; D remains ambiguous. Looked up from germline, CDR1 is SGDLS and CDR2 is YYNGEE. Trimming took 3 bases from V and 7 from J, leaving 11 bases between them. The CDR3 runs 13 residues.

This chain links TRBV2 with TRBJ1-1; a possible D gene is TRBD1 (6 bases). The CDR3 spans 12 residues. Trimming cost V 7 bases and J 7 bases, with 13 bases left between them. Germline CDR1 and CDR2: SNHLY and FYNNEI. The CDR3 spells CASIEQGNEAFF. As DNA, the CDR3 is TGTGCCAGCATCGAACAGGGTAATGAAGCTTTCTTT.

The chain joins TRBV5-4 to TRBJ2-7; maybe TRBD1 (6 bases). Germline CDR1 reads SGHNT; CDR2 reads YYREEE (reference sequence). The V end lost 4 bases, the J end lost 7 bases, and 12 bases lay between the germline ends. This CDR3 is built from 12 residues. CDR3 amino acids: CASSSQGCEQYF. The CDR3 region has the DNA TGTGCCAGCAGCAGCCAGGGGTGTGAGCAGTACTTC.

V usage is TRBV10-1 and J usage is TRBJ1-5; no clear D gene. Trimming cost V 9 bases and J 2 bases, with 20 bases left between them. Looked up from germline, CDR1 is WNHNN and CDR2 is SYGVQD (reference sequence). This CDR3 comprises 16 residues. The CDR3 bases are TGCGCCAGGACTGAGGGAGAAGAATTTCGCAATCAGCCCCAGCATTTT. The encoded protein is CARTEGEEFRNQPQHF.

This clone was seen only a few times. The J gene is TRBJ2-2, the V gene TRBV15, with D perhaps matching TRBD1 (6 bases). This CDR3 contains 17 residues. The V gene's germline CDR1 is LNHNV and CDR2 YYDKDF (reference sequence). The V gene lost 0 bases and the J gene lost 4 bases, with 15 bases spanning the gap. CDR3 residues: CATSRDLITGPTGELFF. In DNA form, the CDR3 reads TGTGCCACCAGCAGAGATCTGATAACAGGGCCCACCGGGGAGCTGTTTTTT.

The J gene is TRBJ2-2, the V gene TRBV7-3; 8 bases fit TRBD1. This CDR3 region has 14 residues. Germline V gene sequence: CDR1 SGHTA, CDR2 FQGTGA. The trim removed 5 bases at V and 3 bases at J, leaving 2 bases unmatched. The CDR3 DNA reads as TGTGCCAGCAGCAACAGGGGGTACACCGGGGAGCTGTTTTTT. Translated, it gives CASSNRGYTGELFF.

Details on this clone: Distinct nucleotide sequences in the sample also encode this CDR3. V gene TRBV7-9 combines with J gene TRBJ1-1, with D perhaps matching TRBD1 (5 bases). Germline CDR1 reads SEHNR; CDR2 reads FQNEAQ (reference sequence). V shed 2 bases and J shed 1 base, with 5 bases lying between them. The CDR3 totals 13 residues. The CDR3 DNA follows: TGTGCCAGCAGCTTAACAGGGAACACTGAAGCTTTCTTT. Translating it yields CASSLTGNTEAFF.

The genes are TRBV6-5 and TRBJ1-6; D not certain. The CDR3 is 12 amino acids. CDR1 is MNHEY, CDR2 SVGAGI, per germline. Between the trimmed V and J ends, which lost 2 bases and 7 bases, there was a span of 3 bases. The CDR3 sequence is CASSYANSPLHF. CDR3 bases: TGTGCCAGCAGTTACGCGAATTCACCCCTCCACTTT.

J is TRBJ1-3 and V is TRBV5-6, with D hard to call. Germline CDR1 SGHDT, CDR2 YYEEEE. Deletions cut 5 bases from V and 1 base from J, with 10 bases between. The CDR3 has 14 amino acids. The CDR3, as DNA: TGTGCCAGCAGGTCGAGGAGATCTGGAAACACCATATATTTT. Protein product: CASRSRRSGNTIYF.

The V gene is TRBV7-2, the J gene TRBJ2-5, with 7 bases aligning to TRBD2. This CDR3 contains 17 residues. J lost 5 bases, V lost 0 bases, and 12 bases had no gene match. Per the germline V gene, CDR1 is SGHTA and CDR2 is FQGNSA. The CDR3 here is CASSLAGLAGMGETQYF. In nucleotides, the CDR3 is TGTGCCAGCAGCTTAGCTGGTTTAGCGGGTATGGGGGAGACCCAGTACTTC.

The chain combines TRBV7-9 with TRBJ2-2; 7 nucleotides match TRBD2. The CDR3 contains 15 residues. The V gene end was trimmed by 3 bases and the J gene end by 4 bases; junction bases not matched to a gene: 5. Per the germline V gene, CDR1 is SEHNR and CDR2 is FQNEAQ (reference sequence). The CDR3 region is CASSFPGGGTGELFF. The CDR3 DNA is TGTGCCAGCAGCTTTCCGGGGGGTGGCACCGGGGAGCTGTTTTTT.

This clone was seen more than once but under ten times. This chain joins TRBV4-3 and TRBJ2-2; no firm D call. V shed 0 bases and J shed 5 bases, with 4 bases lying between them. Germline V CDR1 and CDR2: LGHNA, YSLEER. This CDR3 region has 13 residues. CDR3 amino acids: CASSQEETGELFF. CDR3 nucleotides: TGCGCCAGCAGCCAAGAGGAGACCGGGGAGCTGTTTTTT.

The gene calls are TRBV7-9 and TRBJ1-6; D unresolved. This CDR3 has 15 amino acids. CDR1 is SEHNR, CDR2 FQNEAQ, per germline (reference sequence). V lost 1 base and J 8 bases, leaving 12 bases between the germline ends. CDR3: CASSLVSAEDSPLHF. CDR3 sequence (DNA): TGTGCCAGCAGCTTAGTTTCAGCTGAGGATTCACCCCTCCACTTT.

In this sample, this clone turned up once. V gene TRBV2 combines with J gene TRBJ2-7; 7 bases agree with TRBD1. Looked up from germline, CDR1 is SNHLY and CDR2 is FYNNEI. The V and J ends lost 4 bases and 2 bases, in that order; junction bases with no gene match: 2. The CDR3 spans 13 residues. The CDR3 DNA reads as TGTGCCAGCAGTGCCCAGGGGGCCTACGAGCAGTACTTC. Translated: CASSAQGAYEQYF.

This sequence joins TRBV4-3 and TRBJ2-2; tentative D call: TRBD1 (6 bases). V lost 3 bases and J 4 bases, leaving 18 bases between the germline ends. Germline CDR1 is LGHNA and CDR2 is YSLEER. This CDR3 is built from 17 residues. As DNA, the CDR3 is TGCGCCAGCAGCCACCCCTTCCAGGGGCGGGTCACCGGGGAGCTGTTTTTT. Translating it yields CASSHPFQGRVTGELFF.

The gene calls are TRBV7-2 and TRBJ1-2; D uncertain. The CDR3 length is 14 residues. Looked up from germline, CDR1 is SGHTA and CDR2 is FQGNSA. V was trimmed by 6 bases and J by 2 bases, leaving 13 bases between them. The CDR3 DNA reads TGTGCCAGCAGATTCCTTAGGAGCAACTATGGCTACACCTTC. Its protein product is CASRFLRSNYGYTF.

In this sample, this clone turned up once. The chain has TRBV5-1 and TRBJ1-5; 8 bases align to TRBD1. Germline V gives CDR1 SGHRS, CDR2 YFSETQ. V was clipped by 1 base and J by 3 bases; unmatched bases: 9. The CDR3 is 17 amino acids. The CDR3 DNA follows: TGCGCCAGCAGCTTGTCACCCTCAGGGGGCAACAATCAGCCCCAGCATTTT. Protein product: CASSLSPSGGNNQPQHF.

This chain uses TRBV15 with TRBJ2-5; maybe TRBD1 (5 bases). Germline V gene sequence: CDR1 LNHNV, CDR2 YYDKDF (reference sequence). The CDR3 totals 17 residues. The V end lost 3 bases, the J end lost 4 bases, and 21 bases lay between the germline ends. The CDR3 reads CATSRPDPLSGRETQYF. The CDR3 nucleotides read TGTGCCACCAGCAGGCCCGATCCCTTGTCAGGGCGAGAGACCCAGTACTTC.

On this clone: The junction departs from germline at one end; a sequencing error may be responsible. This chain links TRBV5-1 with TRBJ2-5, with D possibly being TRBD1 (6 bases). The CDR3 contains 18 residues. Germline assignment: CDR1 SGHRS and CDR2 YFSETQ. As DNA, the CDR3 is TGCGCCGGCAGCTTCGGCCCCACACAGGGAAATAGGGAAGAGACCCAGTACTTC. Encoded protein: CAGSFGPTQGNREETQYF.

The genes are TRBV2 and TRBJ2-7; D is uncertain. Per the germline V gene, CDR1 is SNHLY and CDR2 is FYNNEI. V shed 4 bases and J shed 4 bases, with 8 bases lying between them. CDR3 length: 12 residues. The DNA for the CDR3 is TGTGCCAGCAGTGGGCCCGGGTACGAGCAGTACTTC. It yields the protein CASSGPGYEQYF.

The V and J genes are TRBV10-3 and TRBJ2-2; 9 bases align to TRBD1. The germline CDR1 and CDR2 sequences are ENHRY and SYGVKD. This CDR3 region has 15 residues. V was clipped by 6 bases and J by 5 bases; unmatched bases: 7. The CDR3 is CAIRGSDRGTGELFF. The CDR3 region has the DNA TGTGCCATCAGGGGGTCGGACAGGGGAACCGGGGAGCTGTTTTTT.

This clone occurred once. This chain links TRBV28 with TRBJ1-5, with 10 bases matching TRBD1. In germline, CDR1 is MDHEN, CDR2 SYDVKM. V dropped 3 bases and J dropped 6; count of bases not matched to a gene: 2. The CDR3 contains 14 residues. The CDR3 bases are TGTGCCAGCAGTTTGACAGGGGGCGGTCAGCCCCAGCATTTT. Translation: CASSLTGGGQPQHF.

The chain uses TRBV6-5 and TRBJ1-3; TRBD1 aligns across 9 bases. This CDR3 region has 14 residues. V gave up 5 bases and J gave up 8 bases; unmatched junction bases: 7. Germline V gene data show CDR1 as MNHEY and CDR2 as SVGAGI. The CDR3 protein is CASSPGTGLYTIYF. CDR3 coding DNA: TGTGCCAGCAGTCCCGGGACAGGGCTATACACCATATATTTT.

This rearrangement joins TRBV6-1 to TRBJ1-1; the D gene is possibly TRBD1 (5 bases). There are 11 residues in the CDR3. Trimming took off 8 bases at V and 8 bases at J, with 12 bases between the two ends. Per germline, CDR1 MNHNS and CDR2 SASEGT. CDR3 sequence reads: CASEGREEAFF. The DNA for the CDR3 is TGTGCCAGCGAGGGGCGGGAGGAAGCTTTCTTT.

The chain uses TRBV2 and TRBJ1-2; 8 nucleotides match TRBD1. V was pared by 6 bases and J by 4 bases, with 22 bases of the junction left unmatched. The CDR3 length is 19 residues. Germline assignment: CDR1 SNHLY and CDR2 FYNNEI. CDR3 nucleotide sequence: TGTGCCAGCAGGACCAACATCGGGACAGGTCGGGTTGGTAGCTATGGCTACACCTTC. Its translation: CASRTNIGTGRVGSYGYTF.